This T cell receptor (beta chain) stems from a study of metastatic and nonmetastatic thyroid tumors. Study details: Repertoire comparison spanned blood and tumor or nodule tissue of malignant and benign thyroid patients.

No treatment had been given to any patient before thyroid surgery. Study results and caveats: The study reportedly found significantly higher TCR beta diversity in malignant thyroid tumors than benign nodules, in blood and tumor.

TCRdb ran MiXCR on the PCR reads. The data show 30,000 to 35,000 clones, with about 31% seen just once and 7.8% held by the top ten. In germline, CDR1 is SGHDN, CDR2 FVKESK. The V end lost 4 bases, the J end lost 4 bases, and 8 bases lay between the germline ends. The CDR3 has 13 amino acids. Ten or more counts support this clone. Its antigen remains unknown. This chain links TRBV14 with TRBJ1-3; D is unclear. Material for sequencing was blood. This clonotype originated in a female donor with papillary thyroid cancer or a benign thyroid nodule (not recorded which). Some clones in this sample may be carry-over from other donors' samples. The CDR3 coding sequence is TGTGCCAGCAGCCTTCAAGGAGGAAACACCATATATTTT. Protein: CASSLQGGNTIYF.